This TCR beta chain emerged from a study of OX40 agonist ivuxolimab in advanced cancers. Background on the study: Patients in the trial were receiving intravenous ivuxolimab every 2 weeks, at doses of 0.01 to 10 mg/kg.

The germline CDR1 and CDR2 sequences are MGHRA and YSYEKL. Trimming removed 1 base at V and 6 bases at J, with 16 bases between. The CDR3 is made up of 15 amino acids. The method was immunoSEQ multiplex PCR; TCRdb's version includes in-frame clones alone and lacks a portion of them. Of about 79,000 clones in the sample, less than 95% were seen once. The source material was CD4+ or CD8+ T cells sorted from blood, sampled in a trial of the OX40 agonist ivuxolimab. The V and J genes are TRBV4-1 and TRBJ2-7, with D unresolved. This receptor was identified in an adult with an advanced solid tumor such as melanoma, head and neck, liver or kidney cancer. The CDR3 bases are TGCGCCAGCAGCCAAGGCTCCGAGGTCGCGTTCGAGCAGTACTTC. This gives the protein CASSQGSEVAFEQYF.